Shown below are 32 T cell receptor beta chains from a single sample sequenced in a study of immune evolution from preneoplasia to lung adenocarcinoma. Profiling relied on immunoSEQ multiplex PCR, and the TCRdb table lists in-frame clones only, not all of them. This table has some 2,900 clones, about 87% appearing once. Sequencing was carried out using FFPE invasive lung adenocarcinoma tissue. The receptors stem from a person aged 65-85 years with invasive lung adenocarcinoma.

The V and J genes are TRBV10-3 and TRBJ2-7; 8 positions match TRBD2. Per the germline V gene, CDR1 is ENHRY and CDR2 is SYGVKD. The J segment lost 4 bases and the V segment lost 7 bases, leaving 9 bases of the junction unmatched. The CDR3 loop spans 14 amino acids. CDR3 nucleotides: TGTGCCATCACCGAAGCGGGAGCGGATTACGAGCAGTACTTC. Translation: CAITEAGADYEQYF.

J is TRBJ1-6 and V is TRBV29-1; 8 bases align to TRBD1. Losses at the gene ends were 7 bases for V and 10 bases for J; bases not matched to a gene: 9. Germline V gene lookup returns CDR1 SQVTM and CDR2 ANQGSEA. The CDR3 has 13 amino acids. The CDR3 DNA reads TGCAGCGCTGGACAGGGTTCGGGATCACCCCTCCACTTT. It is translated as CSAGQGSGSPLHF. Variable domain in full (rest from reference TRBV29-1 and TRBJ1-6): SAVISQKPSRDICQRGTSLTIQCQVDSQVTMMFWYRQQPGQSLTLIATANQGSEATYESGFVIDKFPISRPNLTFSTLTVSNMSPEDSSIYLCSAGQGSGSPLHFGNGTRLTVT.

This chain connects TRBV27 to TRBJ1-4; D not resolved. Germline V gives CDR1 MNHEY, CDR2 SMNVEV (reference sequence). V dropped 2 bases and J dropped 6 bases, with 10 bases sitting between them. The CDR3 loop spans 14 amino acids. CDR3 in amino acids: CASSLQKRDEKLFF. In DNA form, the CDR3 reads TGTGCCAGCAGTTTACAGAAACGAGATGAAAAACTGTTTTTT.

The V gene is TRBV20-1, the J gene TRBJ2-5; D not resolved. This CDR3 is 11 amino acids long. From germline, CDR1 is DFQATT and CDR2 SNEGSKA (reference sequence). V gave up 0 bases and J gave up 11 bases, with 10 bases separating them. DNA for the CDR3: TGCAGTGCTAGAGATATGGCAGGACAGTACTTC. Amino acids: CSARDMAGQYF.

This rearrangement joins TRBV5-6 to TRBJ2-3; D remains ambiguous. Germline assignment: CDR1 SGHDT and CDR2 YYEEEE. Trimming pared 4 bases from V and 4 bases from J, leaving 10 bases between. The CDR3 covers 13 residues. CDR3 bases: TGTGCCAGCAGCACGGATGGGGCAGATACGCAGTATTTT. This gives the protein CASSTDGADTQYF.

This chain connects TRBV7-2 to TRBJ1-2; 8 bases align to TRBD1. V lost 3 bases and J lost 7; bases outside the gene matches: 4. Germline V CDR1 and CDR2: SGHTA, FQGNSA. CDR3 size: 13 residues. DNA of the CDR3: TGTGCCAGCAGCTTGACAGGGGTTCGTGGCTACACCTTC. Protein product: CASSLTGVRGYTF.

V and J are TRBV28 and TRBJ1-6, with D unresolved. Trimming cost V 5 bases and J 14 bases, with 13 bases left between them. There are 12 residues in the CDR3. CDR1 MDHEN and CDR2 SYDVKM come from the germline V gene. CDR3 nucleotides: TGTGCCAGCAGTCCGGGAAGCCTCGCCCTCCACTTT. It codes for CASSPGSLALHF.

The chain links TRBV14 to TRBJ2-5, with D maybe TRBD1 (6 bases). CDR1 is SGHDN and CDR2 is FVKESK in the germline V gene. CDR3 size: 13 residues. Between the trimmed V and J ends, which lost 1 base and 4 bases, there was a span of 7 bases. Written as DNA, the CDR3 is TGTGCCAGCAGCCAAGTCAGGGGAGAGACCCAGTACTTC. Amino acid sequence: CASSQVRGETQYF.

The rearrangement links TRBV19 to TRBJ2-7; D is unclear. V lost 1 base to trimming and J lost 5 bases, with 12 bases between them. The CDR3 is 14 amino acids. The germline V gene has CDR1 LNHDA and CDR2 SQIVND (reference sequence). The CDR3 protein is CASSIGSLGNEQYF. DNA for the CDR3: TGTGCCAGTAGTATAGGTAGCCTGGGCAACGAGCAGTACTTC.

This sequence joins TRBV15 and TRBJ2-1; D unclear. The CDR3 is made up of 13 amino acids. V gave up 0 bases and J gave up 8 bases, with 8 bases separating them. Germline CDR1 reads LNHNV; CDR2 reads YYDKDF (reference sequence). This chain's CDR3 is CATSRDFIDEQFF. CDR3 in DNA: TGTGCCACCAGCAGAGATTTTATCGATGAGCAGTTCTTC.

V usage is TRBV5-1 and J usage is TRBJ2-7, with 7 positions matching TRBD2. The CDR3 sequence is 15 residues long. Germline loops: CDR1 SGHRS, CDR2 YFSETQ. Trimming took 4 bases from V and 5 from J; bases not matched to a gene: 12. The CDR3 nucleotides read TGCGCCAGCAGCCTGGCGGGGAGGGCCTGGGACGAGCAGTACTTC. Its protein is CASSLAGRAWDEQYF.

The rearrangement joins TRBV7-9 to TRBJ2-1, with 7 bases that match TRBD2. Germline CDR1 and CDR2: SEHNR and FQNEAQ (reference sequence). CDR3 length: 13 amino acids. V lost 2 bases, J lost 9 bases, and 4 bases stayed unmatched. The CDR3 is CASSLMTGGEQFF. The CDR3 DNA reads TGTGCCAGCAGCTTAATGACGGGGGGTGAGCAGTTCTTC. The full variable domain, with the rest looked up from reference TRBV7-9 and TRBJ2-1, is DTGVSQNPRHKITKRGQNVTFRCDPISEHNRLYWYRQTLGQGPEFLTYFQNEAQLEKSRLLSDRFSAERPKGSFSTLEIQRTEQGDSAMYLCASSLMTGGEQFFGPGTRLTVL.

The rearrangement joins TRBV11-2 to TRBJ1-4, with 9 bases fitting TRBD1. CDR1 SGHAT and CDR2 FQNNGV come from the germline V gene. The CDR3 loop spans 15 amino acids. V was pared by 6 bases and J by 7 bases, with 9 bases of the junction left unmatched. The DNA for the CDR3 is TGTGCCAGCAGACCGGGACAGGGAAGCCGTGAAAAACTGTTTTTT. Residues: CASRPGQGSREKLFF.

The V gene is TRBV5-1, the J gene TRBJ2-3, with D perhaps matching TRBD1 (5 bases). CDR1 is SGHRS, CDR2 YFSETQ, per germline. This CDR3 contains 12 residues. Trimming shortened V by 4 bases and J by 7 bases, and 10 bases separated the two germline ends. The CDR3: CASSLRDNTQYF. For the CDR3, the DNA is TGCGCCAGCAGCCTCAGGGATAATACGCAGTATTTT.

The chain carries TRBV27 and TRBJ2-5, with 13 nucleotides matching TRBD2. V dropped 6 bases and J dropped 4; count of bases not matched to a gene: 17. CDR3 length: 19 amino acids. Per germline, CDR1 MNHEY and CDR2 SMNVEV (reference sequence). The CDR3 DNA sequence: TGTGCCAGCAGCCCACCCGGACTAGCGGGAGTTGGCGTAGGAGAGACCCAGTACTTC. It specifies CASSPPGLAGVGVGETQYF.

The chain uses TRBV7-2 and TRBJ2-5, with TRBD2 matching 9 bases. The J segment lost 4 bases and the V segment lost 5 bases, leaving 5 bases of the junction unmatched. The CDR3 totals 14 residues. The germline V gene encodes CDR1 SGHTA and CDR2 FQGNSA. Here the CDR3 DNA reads TGTGCCAGCAGCCCCGGGCGGGAGGGAGAGACCCAGTACTTC. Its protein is CASSPGREGETQYF.

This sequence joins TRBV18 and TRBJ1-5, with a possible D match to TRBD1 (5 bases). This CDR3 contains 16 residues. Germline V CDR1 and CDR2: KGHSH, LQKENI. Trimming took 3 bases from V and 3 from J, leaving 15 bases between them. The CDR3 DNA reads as TGTGCCAGCTCACCGGTTGGGGGGTCGAACAATCAGCCCCAGCATTTT. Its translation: CASSPVGGSNNQPQHF. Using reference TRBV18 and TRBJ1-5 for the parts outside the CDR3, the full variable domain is NAGVMQNPRHLVRRRGQEARLRCSPMKGHSHVYWYRQLPEEGLKFMVYLQKENIIDESGMPKERFSAEFPKEGPSILRIQQVVRGDSAAYFCASSPVGGSNNQPQHFGDGTRLSIL.

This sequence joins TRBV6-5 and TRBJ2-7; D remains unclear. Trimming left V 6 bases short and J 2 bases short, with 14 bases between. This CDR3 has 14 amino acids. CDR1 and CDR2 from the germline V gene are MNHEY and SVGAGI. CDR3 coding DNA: TGTGCCAGCAGAAAAATTCTCCCGGCCTACGAGCAGTACTTC. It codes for CASRKILPAYEQYF.

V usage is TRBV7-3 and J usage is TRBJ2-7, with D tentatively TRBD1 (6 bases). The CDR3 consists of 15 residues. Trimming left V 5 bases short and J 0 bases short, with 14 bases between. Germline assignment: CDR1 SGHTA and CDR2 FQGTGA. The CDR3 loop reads CASSQYGGHSYEQYF. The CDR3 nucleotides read TGTGCCAGCAGCCAATATGGGGGACACTCCTACGAGCAGTACTTC.

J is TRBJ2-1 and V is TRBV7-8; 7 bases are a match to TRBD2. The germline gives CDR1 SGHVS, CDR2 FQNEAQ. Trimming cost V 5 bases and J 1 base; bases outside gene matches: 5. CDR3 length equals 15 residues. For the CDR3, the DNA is TGTGCCAGCAGCCGTAGCGGGCCTTCCTACAATGAGCAGTTCTTC. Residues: CASSRSGPSYNEQFF. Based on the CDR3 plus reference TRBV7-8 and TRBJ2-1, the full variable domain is GAGVSQSPRYKVAKRGQDVALRCDPISGHVSLFWYQQALGQGPEFLTYFQNEAQLDKSGLPSDRFFAERPEGSVSTLKIQRTQQEDSAVYLCASSRSGPSYNEQFFGPGTRLTVL.

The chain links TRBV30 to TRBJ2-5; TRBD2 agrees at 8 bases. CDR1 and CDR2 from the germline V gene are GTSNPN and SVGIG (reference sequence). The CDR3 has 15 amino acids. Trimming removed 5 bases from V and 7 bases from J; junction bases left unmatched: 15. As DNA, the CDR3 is TGTGCCTGGGCCCCTCGGGGGGGAGGGCAGAGGACCCAGTACTTC. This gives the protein CAWAPRGGGQRTQYF.

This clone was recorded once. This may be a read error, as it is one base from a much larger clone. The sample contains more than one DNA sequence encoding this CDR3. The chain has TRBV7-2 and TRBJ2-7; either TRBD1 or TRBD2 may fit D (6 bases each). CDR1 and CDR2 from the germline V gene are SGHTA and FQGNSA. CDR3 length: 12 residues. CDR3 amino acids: CASRGGPYEQYF. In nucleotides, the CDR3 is TGTGCCAGCAGAGGGGGGCCCTACGAGCAGTACTTT.

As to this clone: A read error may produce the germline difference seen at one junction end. CDR3 DNA: TGTGCTAGCAGTGAGGGGGGGGCAGATACGCAGTATTTT. Amino acid sequence: CASSEGGADTQYF. The rearrangement uses TRBV7-7 and TRBJ2-3, with D tentatively TRBD2 (7 bases). Per the germline V gene, CDR1 is SSHAT and CDR2 is FNYEAQ (reference sequence). The CDR3 totals 13 residues. The full variable domain, its missing parts supplied by reference TRBV7-7 and TRBJ2-3, is GAGVSQSPRYKVTKRGQDVTLRCDPISSHATLYWYQQALGQGPEFLTYFNYEAQPDKSGLPSDRFSAERPEGSISTLTIQRTEQRDSAMYRCASSEGGADTQYFGPGTRLTVL.

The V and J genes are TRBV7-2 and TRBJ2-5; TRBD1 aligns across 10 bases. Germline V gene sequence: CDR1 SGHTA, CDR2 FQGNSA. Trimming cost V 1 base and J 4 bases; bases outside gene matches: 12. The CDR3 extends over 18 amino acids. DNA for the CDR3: TGTGCCAGCAGCTTAGGTGGGGACAGGGGATTACGGGGAGAGACCCAGTACTTC. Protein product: CASSLGGDRGLRGETQYF.

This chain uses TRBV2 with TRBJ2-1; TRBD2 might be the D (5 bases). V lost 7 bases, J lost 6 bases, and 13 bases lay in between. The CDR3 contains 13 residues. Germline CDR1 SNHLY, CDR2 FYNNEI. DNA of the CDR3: TGTGCCAGCACCGCCGGGGATATCAATGAGCAGTTCTTC. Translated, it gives CASTAGDINEQFF. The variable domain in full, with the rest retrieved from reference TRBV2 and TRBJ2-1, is EPEVTQTPSHQVTQMGQEVILRCVPISNHLYFYWYRQILGQKVEFLVSFYNNEISEKSEIFDDQFSVERPDGSNFTLKIRSTKLEDSAMYFCASTAGDINEQFFGPGTRLTVL.

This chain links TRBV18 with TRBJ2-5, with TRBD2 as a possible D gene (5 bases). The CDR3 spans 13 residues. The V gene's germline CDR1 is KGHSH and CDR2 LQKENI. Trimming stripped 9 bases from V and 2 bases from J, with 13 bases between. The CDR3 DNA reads TGTGCCAGTCTAGCCGGGATTCAAGAGACCCAGTACTTC. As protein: CASLAGIQETQYF.

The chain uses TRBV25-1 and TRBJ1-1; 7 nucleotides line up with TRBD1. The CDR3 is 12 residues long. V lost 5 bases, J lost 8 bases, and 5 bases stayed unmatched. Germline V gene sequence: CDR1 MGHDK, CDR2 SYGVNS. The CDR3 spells CASSPSGQEAFF. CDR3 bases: TGTGCCAGCAGTCCATCGGGACAGGAAGCTTTCTTT.

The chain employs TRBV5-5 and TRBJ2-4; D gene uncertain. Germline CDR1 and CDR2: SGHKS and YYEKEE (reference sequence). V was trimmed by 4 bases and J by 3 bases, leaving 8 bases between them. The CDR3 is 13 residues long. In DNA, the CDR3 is TGTGCCAGCAGCCCCCAGGTCAAAAACATTCAGTACTTC. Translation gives CASSPQVKNIQYF.

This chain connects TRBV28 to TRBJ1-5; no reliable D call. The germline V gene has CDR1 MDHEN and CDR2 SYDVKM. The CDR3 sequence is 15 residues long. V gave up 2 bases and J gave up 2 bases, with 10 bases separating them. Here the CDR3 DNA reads TGTGCCAGCAGTTTAAGTTTAGCAGGCAATCAGCCCCAGCATTTT. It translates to CASSLSLAGNQPQHF.

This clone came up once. CDR3 DNA: TGTGCCAGCAGTTCTCCGGGACAGCGAACTGAAGCTTTCTTT. Protein sequence: CASSSPGQRTEAFF. V and J are TRBV6-5 and TRBJ1-1; 7 bases are a match to TRBD1. The CDR3 sequence is 14 residues long. J was trimmed by 5 bases and V by 4 bases; bases with no gene match: 7. Germline CDR1 is MNHEY and CDR2 is SVGAGI.

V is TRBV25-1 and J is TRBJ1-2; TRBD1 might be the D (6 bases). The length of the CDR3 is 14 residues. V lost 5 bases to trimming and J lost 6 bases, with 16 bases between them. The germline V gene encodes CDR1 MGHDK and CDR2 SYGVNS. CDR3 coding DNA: TGTGCCAGCAGTACCCCAGGGGATCTGCATGGCTACACCTTC. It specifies CASSTPGDLHGYTF.

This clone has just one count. DNA for the CDR3: TGTGCCAGCAGCTTATTGCGGACCTCCCTTACGGGTGAGCAGTTCTTC. This encodes CASSLLRTSLTGEQFF. This chain links TRBV11-2 with TRBJ2-1; D not certain. The germline V gene encodes CDR1 SGHAT and CDR2 FQNNGV. V lost 2 bases, J lost 9 bases, and 20 bases lay in between. The CDR3 consists of 16 residues. The full variable domain, rest sourced from reference TRBV11-2 and TRBJ2-1, is EAGVAQSPRYKIIEKRQSVAFWCNPISGHATLYWYQQILGQGPKLLIQFQNNGVVDDSQLPKDRFSAERLKGVDSTLKIQPAKLEDSAVYLCASSLLRTSLTGEQFFGPGTRLTVL.